This paragraph covers one TCR beta chain sequence. The data were taken from a study of control samples from healthy donors and cancer patients. The germline gives CDR1 LNHDA, CDR2 SQIVND (reference sequence). The CDR3 sequence is 15 residues long. The V end was cut by 4 bases, the J end by 3 bases, with 15 bases between. TCRdb keeps only in-frame clones here, not all; method: immunoSEQ multiplex PCR. The data show about 120,000 clones, 70% to 90% seen once. This receptor was obtained from a man in his sixties in good health. The specimen sequenced was blood. The chain is built from TRBV19 and TRBJ1-2, with no clear D. CDR3 nucleotides: TGTGCCAGTAGTACAGACCGGCCCTTCTACTATGGCTACACCTTC. This gives the protein CASSTDRPFYYGYTF.